The 21 T cell receptor beta chains below were found in one sample sequenced in a study of shared clonotypes between healthy human individuals. The table came from immunoSEQ multiplex PCR; TCRdb's copy has only in-frame clones and leaves some out. The top ten hold about 1% of the sample, which has some 1,400,000 clones, 95% to 97% seen once. Sequenced input: naive CD4+ T cells sorted from blood. The subset denotes: CD45RA+ positively selected. The receptors were gathered from a young man in good health.

The rearrangement joins TRBV11-2 to TRBJ2-7; possibly TRBD2 for D (5 bases). Germline assignment: CDR1 SGHAT and CDR2 FQNNGV. The CDR3 spans 16 residues. V lost 1 base and J 2 bases, leaving 15 bases between the germline ends. This chain's CDR3 is CASSLASSSGAYEQYF. The DNA for the CDR3 is TGTGCCAGCAGCTTAGCTAGTTCGAGCGGTGCCTACGAGCAGTACTTC.

This chain links TRBV7-9 with TRBJ2-7; unclear D gene. This CDR3 has 16 amino acids. With 8 bases removed from V and 2 bases from J, the gap between germline ends came to 22 bases. Germline CDR1 and CDR2: SEHNR and FQNEAQ (reference sequence). CDR3 bases: TGTGCCAGCCAAGGTCCTGGGTCTCTCCGGACCTACGAGCAGTACTTC. Protein sequence: CASQGPGSLRTYEQYF. Using reference TRBV7-9 and TRBJ2-7 for the parts outside the CDR3, the full variable domain is DTGVSQNPRHKITKRGQNVTFRCDPISEHNRLYWYRQTLGQGPEFLTYFQNEAQLEKSRLLSDRFSAERPKGSFSTLEIQRTEQGDSAMYLCASQGPGSLRTYEQYFGPGTRLTVT.

The chain carries TRBV18 and TRBJ2-1; TRBD2 might be the D (7 bases). Germline V CDR1 and CDR2: KGHSH, LQKENI. V was clipped by 6 bases and J by 9 bases, with 21 bases between them. This CDR3 is 15 amino acids long. This CDR3 is CASSRTGTTVGEQFF. The CDR3 DNA is TGTGCCAGCTCCAGAACAGGGACTACCGTAGGTGAGCAGTTCTTC. Drawing the rest from reference TRBV18 and TRBJ2-1, the complete variable domain is NAGVMQNPRHLVRRRGQEARLRCSPMKGHSHVYWYRQLPEEGLKFMVYLQKENIIDESGMPKERFSAEFPKEGPSILRIQQVVRGDSAAYFCASSRTGTTVGEQFFGPGTRLTVL.

Points on this clone: The same CDR3 is also encoded by other DNA sequences in this sample. The gene calls are TRBV19 and TRBJ1-5; D is uncertain. Between the trimmed V and J ends, which lost 4 bases and 0 bases, there was a span of 4 bases. CDR3 size: 13 residues. The germline gives CDR1 LNHDA, CDR2 SQIVND (reference sequence). DNA of the CDR3: TGTGCCAGTAGTAGCCGTAGCAATCAGCCCCAGCATTTT. This codes for CASSSRSNQPQHF.

V usage is TRBV5-6 and J usage is TRBJ2-1, with 10 bases identical to TRBD2. The CDR3 runs 14 residues. The germline V gene has CDR1 SGHDT and CDR2 YYEEEE. Trimming took 0 bases from V and 13 from J; bases not matched to a gene: 7. The CDR3 DNA follows: TGTGCCAGCAGCTTGGAGCTTAGCGGGAGGATTCAGTTCTTC. It encodes CASSLELSGRIQFF.

This chain joins TRBV6-5 and TRBJ1-1; D unclear. CDR1 is MNHEY, CDR2 SVGAGI, per germline. There are 11 residues in the CDR3. The V gene lost 5 bases and the J gene lost 6 bases, with 7 bases spanning the gap. CDR3 coding DNA: TGTGCCAGCAGTGGGGAGGCTGAAGCTTTCTTT. Translated, it gives CASSGEAEAFF.

As for this clone: At one boundary the junction diverges from the germline segment, which might be a read error. Other DNA sequences in this sample translate to the same CDR3. The chain links TRBV7-2 to TRBJ2-7, with 9 positions matching TRBD2. The CDR3 covers 14 residues. Per the germline V gene, CDR1 is SGHTA and CDR2 is FQGNSA. Here the CDR3 reads CASSVAGASYEQYF. CDR3 in DNA: TGTGCCAGCAGCGTAGCGGGAGCGAGCTACGAGCAGTACTTC. Full variable domain (missing parts from reference TRBV7-2 and TRBJ2-7): GAGVSQSPSNKVTEKGKDVELRCDPISGHTALYWYRQSLGQGLEFLIYFQGNSAPDKSGLPSDRFSAERTGGSVSTLTIQRTQQEDSAVYLCASSVAGASYEQYFGPGTRLTVT.

CDR3 amino acids: CASSLVQGFGEQYF. The DNA for the CDR3 is TGTGCCAGCAGTTTAGTCCAGGGGTTCGGGGAGCAGTACTTC. This chain links TRBV28 with TRBJ2-7; possibly TRBD1 for D (6 bases). This CDR3 has 14 residues. Germline lookup yields CDR1 MDHEN and CDR2 SYDVKM. Trimming shortened V by 2 bases and J by 7 bases, and 15 bases separated the two germline ends.

The chain couples TRBV10-3 to TRBJ2-2; 7 bases align to TRBD1. J was trimmed by 1 base and V by 9 bases; bases with no gene match: 8. The CDR3 is 15 amino acids. Germline V gene sequence: CDR1 ENHRY, CDR2 SYGVKD. CDR3 residues: CAISNRGENTGELFF. The CDR3 DNA sequence: TGTGCCATTAGTAACAGGGGCGAGAACACCGGGGAGCTGTTTTTT.

This clone was observed a single time. The chain uses TRBV25-1 and TRBJ2-1, with 12 bases identical to TRBD2. Germline V gene sequence: CDR1 MGHDK, CDR2 SYGVNS. The CDR3 contains 13 residues. After removal of 4 bases from V and 11 bases from J, the junction contained 3 bases not matched to a gene. The DNA for the CDR3 is TGTGCCAGCAGTGGACTAGCGGGGGCCAAGCAGTTCTTC. Protein sequence: CASSGLAGAKQFF.

The J gene is TRBJ2-1, the V gene TRBV9, with 8 bases lining up with TRBD2. Germline V gene sequence: CDR1 SGDLS, CDR2 YYNGEE. V lost 3 bases to trimming and J lost 4 bases; unmatched junction nucleotides: 12. The CDR3 contains 17 residues. CDR3 in amino acids: CASSAKGREDGYNEQFF. CDR3 coding DNA: TGTGCCAGCAGCGCTAAGGGGCGGGAGGACGGATACAATGAGCAGTTCTTC.

This chain links TRBV14 with TRBJ2-7; possible D gene TRBD1, 6 bases. CDR3 size: 16 residues. Germline CDR1 SGHDN, CDR2 FVKESK. Between the trimmed V and J ends, which lost 8 bases and 0 bases, there was a span of 20 bases. The CDR3 loop is CASEPKGGRGSYEQYF. Here the CDR3 DNA reads TGTGCCAGCGAGCCCAAAGGGGGTCGGGGCTCCTACGAGCAGTACTTC.

The V and J genes are TRBV2 and TRBJ2-3, with 12 bases lining up with TRBD2. Trimming cost V 2 bases and J 5 bases; bases outside gene matches: 14. The CDR3 loop spans 19 amino acids. CDR1 and CDR2 from the germline V gene are SNHLY and FYNNEI. CDR3 amino acids: CASSEFAGLPGLAGDTQYF. In DNA form, the CDR3 reads TGTGCCAGCAGTGAATTTGCGGGCCTGCCGGGACTAGCGGGAGATACGCAGTATTTT.

V is TRBV7-8 and J is TRBJ2-7; 7 positions agree with TRBD1. There are 16 residues in the CDR3. V was pared by 5 bases and J by 0 bases, with 10 bases of the junction left unmatched. CDR1 is SGHVS, CDR2 FQNEAQ, per germline. The CDR3 DNA reads as TGTGCCAGCAGCCCCTCAAGGGGGCTGGGCTCCTACGAGCAGTACTTC. Protein product: CASSPSRGLGSYEQYF.

The chain joins TRBV5-5 to TRBJ1-5; D gene uncertain. The CDR3 is 16 amino acids. The germline V and J ends were trimmed by 0 bases and 0 bases, with 10 bases remaining between them. Germline-derived CDR1 and CDR2 are SGHKS and YYEKEE (reference sequence). Written as DNA, the CDR3 is TGTGCCAGCAGCTTGGGAGGCGGGGATAGCAATCAGCCCCAGCATTTT. Its translation: CASSLGGGDSNQPQHF.

The chain employs TRBV21-1 and TRBJ1-1; TRBD1 is taken as the D call from the table, unchecked against the DNA. TRBV21-1 is a known pseudogene. There are 13 residues in the CDR3. Written as DNA, the CDR3 is TGTGCCAGCAGCACCTCGGTCAGGGGAGAAGCTTTCTTT. It codes for CASSTSVRGEAFF.

Only one count was recorded for this clone. The chain is built from TRBV9 and TRBJ1-5; D gene uncertain. The germline V and J ends were trimmed by 0 bases and 3 bases, with 10 bases remaining between them. Germline V gives CDR1 SGDLS, CDR2 YYNGEE. The CDR3 length is 15 residues. CDR3 bases: TGTGCCAGCAGCGTAGGAAATAGCCCCAATCAGCCCCAGCATTTT. This encodes CASSVGNSPNQPQHF.

The chain uses TRBV7-8 and TRBJ2-2, with D perhaps TRBD1 (6 bases). V lost 4 bases and J lost 1, with 10 bases in between. Germline CDR1 is SGHVS and CDR2 is FQNEAQ. The CDR3 sequence is 15 residues long. CDR3 in amino acids: CASSSRDMNTGELFF. The CDR3, as DNA: TGTGCCAGCAGCTCCAGGGACATGAACACCGGGGAGCTGTTTTTT.

The chain joins TRBV18 to TRBJ1-1, with a tentative D call TRBD1 (6 bases). V was clipped by 3 bases and J by 2 bases, with 13 bases between them. The CDR3 is made up of 15 amino acids. Per the germline V gene, CDR1 is KGHSH and CDR2 is LQKENI. The CDR3 nucleotides read TGTGCCAGCTCACCGGGGGCAGGTCGCAACACTGAAGCTTTCTTT. This codes for CASSPGAGRNTEAFF. Filled out from reference TRBV18 and TRBJ1-1, the complete variable domain reads NAGVMQNPRHLVRRRGQEARLRCSPMKGHSHVYWYRQLPEEGLKFMVYLQKENIIDESGMPKERFSAEFPKEGPSILRIQQVVRGDSAAYFCASSPGAGRNTEAFFGQGTRLTVV.

This chain links TRBV5-6 with TRBJ2-7, with D possibly matching TRBD1 (6 bases). Per germline, CDR1 SGHDT and CDR2 YYEEEE. V was clipped by 5 bases and J by 3 bases, with 15 bases between them. CDR3 length equals 14 residues. The CDR3 here is CASRETGDNYEQYF. The CDR3 coding sequence is TGTGCCAGCAGGGAGACAGGAGATAACTACGAGCAGTACTTC. Based on the CDR3 plus reference TRBV5-6 and TRBJ2-7, the full variable domain is DAGVTQSPTHLIKTRGQQVTLRCSPKSGHDTVSWYQQALGQGPQFIFQYYEEEERQRGNFPDRFSGHQFPNYSSELNVNALLLGDSALYLCASRETGDNYEQYFGPGTRLTVT.

This chain links TRBV5-1 with TRBJ2-1, with 7 bases matching TRBD1. The germline gives CDR1 SGHRS, CDR2 YFSETQ. The length of the CDR3 is 14 residues. V shed 3 bases, J shed 5 bases, and the junction held 5 bases outside the gene matches. CDR3 DNA sequence: TGCGCCAGCAGCTCACAGACAGGGCACAATGAGCAGTTCTTC. Protein sequence: CASSSQTGHNEQFF.